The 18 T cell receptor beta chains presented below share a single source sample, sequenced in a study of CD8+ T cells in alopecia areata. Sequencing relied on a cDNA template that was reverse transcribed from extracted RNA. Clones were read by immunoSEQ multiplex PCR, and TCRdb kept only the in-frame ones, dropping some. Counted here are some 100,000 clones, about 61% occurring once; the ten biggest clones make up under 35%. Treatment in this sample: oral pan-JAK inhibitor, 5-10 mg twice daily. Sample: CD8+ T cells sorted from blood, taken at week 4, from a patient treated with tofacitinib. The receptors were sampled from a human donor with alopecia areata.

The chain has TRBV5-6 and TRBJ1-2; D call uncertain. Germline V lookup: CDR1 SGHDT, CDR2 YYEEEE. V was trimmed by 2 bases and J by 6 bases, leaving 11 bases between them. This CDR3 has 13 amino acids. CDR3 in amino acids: CASSLHPLDGYTF. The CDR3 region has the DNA TGTGCCAGCAGCTTACATCCCTTGGATGGCTACACCTTC.

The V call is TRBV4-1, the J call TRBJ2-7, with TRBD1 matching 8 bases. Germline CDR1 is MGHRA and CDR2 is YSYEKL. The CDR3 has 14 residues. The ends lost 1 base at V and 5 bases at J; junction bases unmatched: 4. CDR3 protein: CASSQVPGGNEQYF. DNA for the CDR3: TGCGCCAGCAGCCAAGTTCCAGGGGGCAACGAGCAGTACTTC.

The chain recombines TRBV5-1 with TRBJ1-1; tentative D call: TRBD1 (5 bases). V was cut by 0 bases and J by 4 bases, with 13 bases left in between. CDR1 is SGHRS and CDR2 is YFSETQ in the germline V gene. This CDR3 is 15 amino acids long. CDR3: CASSLEPRESTEAFF. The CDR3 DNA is TGCGCCAGCAGCTTGGAGCCCAGGGAGAGCACTGAAGCTTTCTTT.

In DNA, the CDR3 is TGCGCCAGCAGTGGGACAGGGATTCCCCAAGAGACCCAGTACTTC. Its protein is CASSGTGIPQETQYF. The chain uses TRBV23-1 and TRBJ2-5, with 9 nucleotides matching TRBD1. TRBV23-1 is classed as an ORF, of uncertain function. Losses at the gene ends were 5 bases for V and 1 base for J; bases not matched to a gene: 5. The CDR3 is made up of 15 amino acids.

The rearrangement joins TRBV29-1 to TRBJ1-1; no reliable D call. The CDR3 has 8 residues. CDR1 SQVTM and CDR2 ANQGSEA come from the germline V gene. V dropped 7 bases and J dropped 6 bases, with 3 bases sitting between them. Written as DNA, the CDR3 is TGCAGCGCCTCTGAAGCTTTCTTT. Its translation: CSASEAFF.

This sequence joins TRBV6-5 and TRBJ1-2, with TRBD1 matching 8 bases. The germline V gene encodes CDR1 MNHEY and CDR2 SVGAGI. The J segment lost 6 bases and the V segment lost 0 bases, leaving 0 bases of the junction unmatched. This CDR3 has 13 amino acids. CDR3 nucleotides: TGTGCCAGCAGTTACTCGACAGGGGATGGCTACACCTTC. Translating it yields CASSYSTGDGYTF.

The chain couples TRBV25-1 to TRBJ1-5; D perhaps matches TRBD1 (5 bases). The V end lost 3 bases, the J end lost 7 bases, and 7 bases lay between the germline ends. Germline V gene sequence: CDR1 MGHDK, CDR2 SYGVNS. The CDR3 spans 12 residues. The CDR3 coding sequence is TGTGCCAGCAGTGAGAGGGGCCAGCCCCAGCATTTT. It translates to CASSERGQPQHF.

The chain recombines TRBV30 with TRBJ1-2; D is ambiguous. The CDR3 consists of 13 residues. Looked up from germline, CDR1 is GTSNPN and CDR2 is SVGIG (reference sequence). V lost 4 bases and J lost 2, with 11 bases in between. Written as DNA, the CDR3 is TGTGCCTGGACCCCGGACGTGAACTATGGCTACACCTTC. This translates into CAWTPDVNYGYTF.

CDR3 in DNA: TGTGCCAGCAGCACAAGGGGGGCCTACGAGCAGTACTTC. Its translation: CASSTRGAYEQYF. The rearrangement joins TRBV2 to TRBJ2-7, with D perhaps being TRBD1 or TRBD2 (6 bases each). CDR3 length: 13 amino acids. The germline V gene encodes CDR1 SNHLY and CDR2 FYNNEI. Trimming pared 6 bases from V and 2 bases from J, leaving 11 bases between.

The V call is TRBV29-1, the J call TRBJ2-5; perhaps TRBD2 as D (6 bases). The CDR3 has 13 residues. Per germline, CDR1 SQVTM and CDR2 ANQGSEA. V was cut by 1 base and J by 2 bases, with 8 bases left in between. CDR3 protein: CSVEVGGQETQYF. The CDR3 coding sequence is TGCAGCGTTGAAGTCGGAGGGCAAGAGACCCAGTACTTC.

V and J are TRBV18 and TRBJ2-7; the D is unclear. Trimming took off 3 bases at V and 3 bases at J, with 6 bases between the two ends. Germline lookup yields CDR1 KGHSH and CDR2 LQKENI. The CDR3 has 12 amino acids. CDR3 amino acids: CASSPIDYEQYF. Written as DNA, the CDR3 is TGTGCCAGCTCACCTATCGACTACGAGCAGTACTTC.

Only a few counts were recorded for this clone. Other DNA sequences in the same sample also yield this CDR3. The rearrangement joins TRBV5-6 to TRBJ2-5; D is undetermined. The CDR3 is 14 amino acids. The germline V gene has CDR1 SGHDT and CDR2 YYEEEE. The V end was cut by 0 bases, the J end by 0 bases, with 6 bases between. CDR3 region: CASSLESYQETQYF. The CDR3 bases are TGTGCCAGCAGCTTGGAATCGTACCAAGAGACCCAGTACTTC.

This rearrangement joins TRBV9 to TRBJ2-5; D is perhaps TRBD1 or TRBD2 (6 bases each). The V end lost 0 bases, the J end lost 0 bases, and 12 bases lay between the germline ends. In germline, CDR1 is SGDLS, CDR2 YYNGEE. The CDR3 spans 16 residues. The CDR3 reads CASSVGRGPYQETQYF. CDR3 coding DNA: TGTGCCAGCAGCGTAGGACGGGGGCCCTACCAAGAGACCCAGTACTTC. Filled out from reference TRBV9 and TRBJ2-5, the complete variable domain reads DSGVTQTPKHLITATGQRVTLRCSPRSGDLSVYWYQQSLDQGLQFLIQYYNGEERAKGNILERFSAQQFPDLHSELNLSSLELGDSALYFCASSVGRGPYQETQYFGPGTRLLVL.

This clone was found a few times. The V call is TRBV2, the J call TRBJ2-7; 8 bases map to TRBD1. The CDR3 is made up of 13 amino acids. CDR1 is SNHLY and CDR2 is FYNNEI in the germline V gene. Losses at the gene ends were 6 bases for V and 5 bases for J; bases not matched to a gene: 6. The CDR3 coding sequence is TGTGCCAGCAGGGCCGCAGGGGGCGACGAGCAGTACTTC. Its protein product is CASRAAGGDEQYF. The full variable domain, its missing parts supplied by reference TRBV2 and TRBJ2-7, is EPEVTQTPSHQVTQMGQEVILRCVPISNHLYFYWYRQILGQKVEFLVSFYNNEISEKSEIFDDQFSVERPDGSNFTLKIRSTKLEDSAMYFCASRAAGGDEQYFGPGTRLTVT.

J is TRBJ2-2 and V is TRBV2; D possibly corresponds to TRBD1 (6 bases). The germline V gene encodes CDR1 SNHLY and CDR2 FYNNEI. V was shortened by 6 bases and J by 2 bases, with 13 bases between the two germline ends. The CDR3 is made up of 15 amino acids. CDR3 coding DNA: TGTGCCAGCAGCGACGGACAGACCAACACCGGGGAGCTGTTTTTT. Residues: CASSDGQTNTGELFF.

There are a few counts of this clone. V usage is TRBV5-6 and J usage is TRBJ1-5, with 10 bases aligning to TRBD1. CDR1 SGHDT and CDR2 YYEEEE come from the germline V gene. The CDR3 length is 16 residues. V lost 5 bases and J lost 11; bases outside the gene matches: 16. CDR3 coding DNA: TGTGCCAGCAGTTTCATCCGGGACAGGGGATTTAAGGCCCAGCATTTT. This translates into CASSFIRDRGFKAQHF.

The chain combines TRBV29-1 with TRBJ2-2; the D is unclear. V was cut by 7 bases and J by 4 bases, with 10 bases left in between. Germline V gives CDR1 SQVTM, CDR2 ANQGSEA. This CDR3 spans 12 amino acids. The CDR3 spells CSGTDTTGELFF. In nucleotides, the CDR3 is TGCAGCGGTACAGACACCACCGGGGAGCTGTTTTTT.

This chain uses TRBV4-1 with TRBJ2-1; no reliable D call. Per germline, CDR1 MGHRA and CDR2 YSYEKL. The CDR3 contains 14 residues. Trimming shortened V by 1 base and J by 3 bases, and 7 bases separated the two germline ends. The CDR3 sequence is CASSQGLDYNEQFF. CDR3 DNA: TGCGCCAGCAGCCAAGGTTTGGACTACAATGAGCAGTTCTTC.